The 24 T cell receptor beta chains reported below all come from one sample, sequenced in a study of OX40 agonist ivuxolimab in advanced cancers. Measured with immunoSEQ multiplex PCR; TCRdb has only the in-frame clones, and not every one. The sample consists of roughly 40,000 clones, about 86% of them appearing once. This material consisted of CD4+ or CD8+ T cells sorted from blood, taken in a trial of the OX40 agonist ivuxolimab. The receptor source for this set is an adult with an advanced solid tumor such as melanoma, head and neck, liver or kidney cancer.

A few counts support this clone. The J gene is TRBJ1-4, the V gene TRBV29-1; 10 nucleotides agree with TRBD1. Germline V lookup: CDR1 SQVTM, CDR2 ANQGSEA. Trimming cost V 6 bases and J 7 bases; bases outside gene matches: 8. CDR3 size: 14 residues. CDR3 in DNA: TGCAGCGTCGATACCGGGACAGGGGCTGAAAAACTGTTTTTT. Translated, it gives CSVDTGTGAEKLFF. Full variable domain (rest looked up from reference TRBV29-1 and TRBJ1-4): SAVISQKPSRDICQRGTSLTIQCQVDSQVTMMFWYRQQPGQSLTLIATANQGSEATYESGFVIDKFPISRPNLTFSTLTVSNMSPEDSSIYLCSVDTGTGAEKLFFGSGTQLSVL.

The rearrangement joins TRBV14 to TRBJ2-3; D is unresolved. V was pared by 1 base and J by 0 bases, with 5 bases between. This CDR3 contains 14 residues. Germline V gene sequence: CDR1 SGHDN, CDR2 FVKESK. CDR3 DNA: TGTGCCAGCAGCCAAGTTCCTAGCACAGATACGCAGTATTTT. This gives the protein CASSQVPSTDTQYF.

The chain links TRBV7-7 to TRBJ2-7, with D maybe TRBD1 (5 bases). V dropped 5 bases and J dropped 0 bases, with 14 bases sitting between them. Germline assignment: CDR1 SSHAT and CDR2 FNYEAQ (reference sequence). The CDR3 spans 15 residues. CDR3 residues: CASSPQAYSSYEQYF. The CDR3 DNA is TGTGCCAGCAGCCCACAGGCTTACAGCTCCTACGAGCAGTACTTC.

The J gene is TRBJ1-1, the V gene TRBV4-2; D gene uncertain. Germline V gene lookup returns CDR1 LGHNA and CDR2 YNFKEQ. V was pared by 0 bases and J by 0 bases, with 8 bases between. CDR3 length equals 15 residues. The CDR3 coding sequence is TGTGCCAGCAGCCAAGAACGGCGAATGAACACTGAAGCTTTCTTT. This translates into CASSQERRMNTEAFF.

The chain carries TRBV12-5 and TRBJ1-2; no clear D gene. The CDR3 covers 14 residues. The germline CDR1 and CDR2 sequences are LGHNT and FRNRAP. Trimming shortened V by 5 bases and J by 1 base, and 11 bases separated the two germline ends. The CDR3 region is CASGPKWDNYGYTF. The CDR3 DNA follows: TGTGCTAGTGGTCCGAAGTGGGATAACTATGGCTACACCTTC. Based on the CDR3 plus reference TRBV12-5 and TRBJ1-2, the full variable domain is DARVTQTPRHKVTEMGQEVTMRCQPILGHNTVFWYRQTMMQGLELLAYFRNRAPLDDSGMPKDRFSAEMPDATLATLKIQPSEPRDSAVYFCASGPKWDNYGYTFGSGTRLTVV.

The gene calls are TRBV13 and TRBJ2-7; the D is unclear. There are 13 residues in the CDR3. Germline assignment: CDR1 PRHDT and CDR2 FYEKMQ (reference sequence). Trimming took off 0 bases at V and 2 bases at J, with 5 bases between the two ends. CDR3 sequence (DNA): TGTGCCAGCAGCTTAGGCTCAACCTACGAGCAGTACTTC. This gives the protein CASSLGSTYEQYF.

The V gene is TRBV6-6, the J gene TRBJ2-7, with D perhaps TRBD1 or TRBD2 (5 bases each). Trimming cost V 6 bases and J 4 bases, with 22 bases left between them. There are 16 residues in the CDR3. CDR1 and CDR2 from the germline V gene are MNHNY and SVGAGI (reference sequence). The CDR3 region is CASSQEMGREKYEQYF. In DNA, the CDR3 is TGTGCCAGCAGCCAAGAGATGGGACGGGAAAAATACGAGCAGTACTTC.

V usage is TRBV28 and J usage is TRBJ2-1; 15 nucleotides line up with TRBD2. Germline assignment: CDR1 MDHEN and CDR2 SYDVKM. The ends lost 5 bases at V and 5 bases at J; junction bases unmatched: 1. The CDR3 totals 15 residues. The CDR3 reads CASSGLAGGDNEQFF. The CDR3 coding sequence is TGTGCCAGCAGTGGACTAGCGGGAGGGGACAATGAGCAGTTCTTC.

This clone has only one observation. The chain employs TRBV7-9 and TRBJ1-4, with TRBD1 identical over 7 bases. Germline V gene data show CDR1 as SEHNR and CDR2 as FQNEAQ (reference sequence). The trim removed 3 bases at V and 6 bases at J, leaving 13 bases unmatched. CDR3 length: 17 residues. CDR3 DNA: TGTGCCAGCAGCTTTCCTGGCTCGTGGCAGGGGGATGAAAAACTGTTTTTT. This gives the protein CASSFPGSWQGDEKLFF.

The V and J genes are TRBV30 and TRBJ2-7; unclear D gene. This CDR3 is 12 amino acids long. Per the germline V gene, CDR1 is GTSNPN and CDR2 is SVGIG (reference sequence). Trimming shortened V by 2 bases and J by 6 bases, and 11 bases separated the two germline ends. CDR3 bases: TGTGCCTGGAGTTCGAAGGGCCGCGAGCAGTACTTC. Amino acid sequence: CAWSSKGREQYF.

V usage is TRBV19 and J usage is TRBJ2-4; no clear D gene. Trimming stripped 3 bases from V and 8 bases from J, with 11 bases between. This CDR3 contains 13 residues. Germline loops: CDR1 LNHDA, CDR2 SQIVND (reference sequence). The CDR3, as DNA: TGTGCCAGTAGTATGGCAGACGGATACATTCAGTACTTC. It is translated as CASSMADGYIQYF.

The rearrangement joins TRBV10-3 to TRBJ2-7; D is uncertain. V lost 1 base, J lost 2 bases, and 18 bases lay in between. Looked up from germline, CDR1 is ENHRY and CDR2 is SYGVKD. The CDR3 loop spans 17 amino acids. As DNA, the CDR3 is TGTGCCATCAGTGAGTTCAGTACACCGAGAAGGACCTACGAGCAGTACTTC. This translates into CAISEFSTPRRTYEQYF.

The chain is built from TRBV6-5 and TRBJ1-2; D call uncertain. The length of the CDR3 is 12 residues. V was pared by 7 bases and J by 1 base, with 7 bases between. Germline V lookup: CDR1 MNHEY, CDR2 SVGAGI. The CDR3 coding sequence is TGTGCCAGCAAAGGATTTAACTATGGCTACACCTTC. It codes for CASKGFNYGYTF.

This clone was found once. This chain uses TRBV15 with TRBJ2-2; a possible D gene is TRBD2 (5 bases). The CDR3 consists of 16 residues. Per the germline V gene, CDR1 is LNHNV and CDR2 is YYDKDF (reference sequence). The V end was cut by 9 bases, the J end by 4 bases, with 21 bases between. The CDR3 here is CATALGRTSGTGELFF. The CDR3 nucleotides read TGTGCCACAGCCCTCGGGCGCACTAGTGGCACCGGGGAGCTGTTTTTT. Based on the CDR3 plus reference TRBV15 and TRBJ2-2, the full variable domain is DAMVIQNPRYQVTQFGKPVTLSCSQTLNHNVMYWYQQKSSQAPKLLFHYYDKDFNNEADTPDNFQSRRPNTSFCFLDIRSPGLGDTAMYLCATALGRTSGTGELFFGEGSRLTVL.

The chain couples TRBV19 to TRBJ1-5, with D uncertain. V was pared by 1 base and J by 0 bases, with 4 bases between. This CDR3 spans 14 amino acids. Germline loops: CDR1 LNHDA, CDR2 SQIVND (reference sequence). CDR3 sequence reads: CASSIVVSNQPQHF. CDR3 nucleotides: TGTGCCAGTAGTATAGTAGTTAGCAATCAGCCCCAGCATTTT.

The chain has TRBV7-2 and TRBJ2-3, with TRBD2 identical over 15 bases. Germline values: CDR1 SGHTA, CDR2 FQGNSA. The V gene end was trimmed by 7 bases and the J gene end by 4 bases; junction bases not matched to a gene: 9. The CDR3 has 17 amino acids. CDR3 amino acids: CASTDTGLAGGPDTQYF. CDR3 coding DNA: TGTGCCAGCACCGACACGGGACTAGCGGGAGGTCCAGATACGCAGTATTTT. Full variable domain (outside the CDR3, taken from reference TRBV7-2 and TRBJ2-3): GAGVSQSPSNKVTEKGKDVELRCDPISGHTALYWYRQSLGQGLEFLIYFQGNSAPDKSGLPSDRFSAERTGGSVSTLTIQRTQQEDSAVYLCASTDTGLAGGPDTQYFGPGTRLTVL.

The chain employs TRBV9 and TRBJ2-3, with D possibly being TRBD2 (5 bases). Germline-derived CDR1 and CDR2 are SGDLS and YYNGEE. V was cut by 3 bases and J by 5 bases, with 16 bases left in between. This CDR3 has 15 residues. Written as DNA, the CDR3 is TGTGCCAGCAGCGCAGAAGGTAGCGTTGTAGATACGCAGTATTTT. This translates into CASSAEGSVVDTQYF.

The V and J genes are TRBV27 and TRBJ2-3, with 9 bases lining up with TRBD2. This CDR3 is 16 amino acids long. V was pared by 2 bases and J by 1 base, with 4 bases of the junction left unmatched. Germline loops: CDR1 MNHEY, CDR2 SMNVEV (reference sequence). As DNA, the CDR3 is TGTGCCAGCAGTTTAATAGTAGCGGGGGGCACAGATACGCAGTATTTT. This gives the protein CASSLIVAGGTDTQYF.

V is TRBV4-2 and J is TRBJ2-7; D ambiguous. The V end was cut by 1 base, the J end by 4 bases, with 5 bases between. CDR3 length: 12 residues. CDR1 and CDR2 (germline): LGHNA, YNFKEQ. The CDR3 loop is CASSQGGYEQYF. CDR3 nucleotides: TGTGCCAGCAGCCAAGGTGGTTACGAGCAGTACTTC.

The chain is built from TRBV29-1 and TRBJ2-3, with D perhaps matching TRBD2 (5 bases). Trimming removed 5 bases from V and 5 bases from J, with 14 bases in between. CDR1 and CDR2 (germline): SQVTM, ANQGSEA. This CDR3 is built from 13 residues. The CDR3 DNA reads as TGCAGCGTTATCGGTGTGGGGAGAGATACGCAGTATTTT. Residues: CSVIGVGRDTQYF.

For this clone: A read error may produce the germline difference seen at one junction end. This sample also contains other DNA sequences that code for the same CDR3. The gene calls are TRBV5-1 and TRBJ1-5; the D gene is possibly TRBD1 (6 bases). Germline values: CDR1 SGHRS, CDR2 YFSETQ. There are 15 residues in the CDR3. The CDR3 DNA follows: TGCGCCAGCAGTTTGGACAGAGGTAGCAATCAGCCCCAGCATTTT. This translates into CASSLDRGSNQPQHF. Based on the CDR3 plus reference TRBV5-1 and TRBJ1-5, the full variable domain is KAGVTQTPRYLIKTRGQQVTLSCSPISGHRSVSWYQQTPGQGLQFLFEYFSETQRNKGNFPGRFSGRQFSNSRSEMNVSTLELGDSALYLCASSLDRGSNQPQHFGDGTRLSIL.

This clone was recorded only once. V and J are TRBV7-8 and TRBJ2-1, with D uncertain. Per germline, CDR1 SGHVS and CDR2 FQNEAQ. The CDR3 covers 13 residues. V was shortened by 3 bases and J by 5 bases, with 8 bases between the two germline ends. This CDR3 reads CASSFDGDNEQFF. DNA of the CDR3: TGTGCCAGCAGCTTTGACGGAGACAATGAGCAGTTCTTC.

This chain links TRBV4-1 with TRBJ1-1; D is ambiguous. Trimming removed 1 base at V and 2 bases at J, with 8 bases between. This CDR3 is 14 amino acids long. Germline V CDR1 and CDR2: MGHRA, YSYEKL. CDR3: CASSQGQPNTEAFF. CDR3 coding DNA: TGCGCCAGCAGCCAAGGGCAGCCTAACACTGAAGCTTTCTTT.

The rearrangement joins TRBV28 to TRBJ2-5; 7 positions agree with TRBD2. With V trimmed by 4 bases and J by 5 bases, 16 bases remained unmatched. There are 17 residues in the CDR3. Germline lookup yields CDR1 MDHEN and CDR2 SYDVKM. In nucleotides, the CDR3 is TGTGCCAGCAGTTCCGGCCTAGCGGAAGGGTGGGGGGAGACCCAGTACTTC. Translation gives CASSSGLAEGWGETQYF.